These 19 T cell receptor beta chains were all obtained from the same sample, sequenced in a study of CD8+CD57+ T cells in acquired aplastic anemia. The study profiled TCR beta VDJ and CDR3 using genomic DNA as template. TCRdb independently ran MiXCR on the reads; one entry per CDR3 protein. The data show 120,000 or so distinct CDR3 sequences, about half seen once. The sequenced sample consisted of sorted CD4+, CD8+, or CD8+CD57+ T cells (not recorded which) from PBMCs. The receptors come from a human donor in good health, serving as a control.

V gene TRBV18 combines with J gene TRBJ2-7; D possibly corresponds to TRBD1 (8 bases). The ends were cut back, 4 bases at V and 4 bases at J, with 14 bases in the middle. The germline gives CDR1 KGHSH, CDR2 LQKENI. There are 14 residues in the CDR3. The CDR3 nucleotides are TGTGCCAGCTCACAAACAGGGGGGGAATACGAGCAGTACTTC. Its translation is CASSQTGGEYEQYF.

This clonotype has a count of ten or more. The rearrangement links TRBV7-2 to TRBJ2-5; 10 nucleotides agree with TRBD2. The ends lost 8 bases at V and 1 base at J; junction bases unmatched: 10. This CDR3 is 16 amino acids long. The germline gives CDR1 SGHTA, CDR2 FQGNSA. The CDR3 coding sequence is TGTGCCAGCGGGAGGCAGCGGGGGGGCCCCCAAGAGACCCAGTACTTC. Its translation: CASGRQRGGPQETQYF.

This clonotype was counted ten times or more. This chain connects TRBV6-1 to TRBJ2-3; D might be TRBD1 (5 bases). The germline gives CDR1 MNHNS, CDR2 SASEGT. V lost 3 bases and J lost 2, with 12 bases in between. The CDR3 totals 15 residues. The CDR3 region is CASSEGWGNTDTQYF. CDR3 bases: TGTGCCAGCAGTGAGGGTTGGGGCAACACAGATACGCAGTATTTT.

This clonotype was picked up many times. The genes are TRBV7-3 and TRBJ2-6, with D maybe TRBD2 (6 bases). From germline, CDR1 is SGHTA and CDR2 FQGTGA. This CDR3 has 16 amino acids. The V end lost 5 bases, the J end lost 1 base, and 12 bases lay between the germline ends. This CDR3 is CASSPPGRSGANVLTF. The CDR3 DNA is TGTGCCAGCAGCCCCCCTGGGAGGTCTGGGGCCAACGTCCTGACTTTC.

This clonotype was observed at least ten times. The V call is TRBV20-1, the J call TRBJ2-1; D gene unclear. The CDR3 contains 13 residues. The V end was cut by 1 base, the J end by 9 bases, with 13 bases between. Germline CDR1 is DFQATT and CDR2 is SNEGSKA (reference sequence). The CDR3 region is CSARGAPTTEQFF. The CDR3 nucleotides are TGCAGTGCTAGAGGGGCTCCGACCACTGAGCAGTTCTTC.

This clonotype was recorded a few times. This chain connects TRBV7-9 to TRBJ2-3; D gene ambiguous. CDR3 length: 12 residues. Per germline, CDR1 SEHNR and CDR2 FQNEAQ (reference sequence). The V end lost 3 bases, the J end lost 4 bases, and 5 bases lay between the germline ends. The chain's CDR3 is CASSLEPDTQYF. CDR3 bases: TGTGCCAGCAGCTTGGAGCCAGATACGCAGTATTTT.

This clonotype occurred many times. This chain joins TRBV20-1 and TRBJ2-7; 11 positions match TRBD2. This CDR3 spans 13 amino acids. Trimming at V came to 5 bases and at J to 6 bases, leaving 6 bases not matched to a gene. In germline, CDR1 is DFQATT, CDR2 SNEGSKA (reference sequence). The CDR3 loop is CSAPGTSGGEQYF. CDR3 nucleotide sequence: TGCAGTGCTCCCGGGACTAGCGGAGGCGAGCAGTACTTC.

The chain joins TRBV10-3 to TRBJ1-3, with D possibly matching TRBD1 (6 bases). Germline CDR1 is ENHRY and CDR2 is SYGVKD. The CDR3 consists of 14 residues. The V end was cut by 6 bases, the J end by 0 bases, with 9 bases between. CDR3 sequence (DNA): TGTGCCATCAGGGACAGCAACTCTGGAAACACCATATATTTT. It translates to CAIRDSNSGNTIYF.

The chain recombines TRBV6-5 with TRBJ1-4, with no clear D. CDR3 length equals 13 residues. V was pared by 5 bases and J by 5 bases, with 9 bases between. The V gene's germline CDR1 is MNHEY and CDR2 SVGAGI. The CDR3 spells CASSPGGNEKLFF. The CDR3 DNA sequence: TGTGCCAGCAGTCCGGGCGGGAATGAAAAACTGTTTTTT.

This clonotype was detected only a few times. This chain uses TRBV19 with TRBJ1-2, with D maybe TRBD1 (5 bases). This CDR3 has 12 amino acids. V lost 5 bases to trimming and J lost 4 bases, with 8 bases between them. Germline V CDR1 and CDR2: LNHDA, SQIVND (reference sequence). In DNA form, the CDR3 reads TGTGCCAGTAGTCCCCAGGGCTATGGCTACACCTTC. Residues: CASSPQGYGYTF.

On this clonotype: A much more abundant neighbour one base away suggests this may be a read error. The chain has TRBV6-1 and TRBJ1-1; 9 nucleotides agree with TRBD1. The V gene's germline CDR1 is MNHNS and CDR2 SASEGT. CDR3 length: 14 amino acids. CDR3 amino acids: CSSSGTGSNTEAFF. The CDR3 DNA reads TGTTCCAGCAGTGGGACAGGGTCGAACACTGAAGCTTTCTTT.

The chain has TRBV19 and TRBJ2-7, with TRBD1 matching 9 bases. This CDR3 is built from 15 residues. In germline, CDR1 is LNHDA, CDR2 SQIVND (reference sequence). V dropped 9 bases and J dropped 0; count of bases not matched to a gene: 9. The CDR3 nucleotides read TGTGCCAGCAGCCCTACAGGGGGCGCCTCCTACGAGCAGTACTTC. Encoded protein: CASSPTGGASYEQYF.

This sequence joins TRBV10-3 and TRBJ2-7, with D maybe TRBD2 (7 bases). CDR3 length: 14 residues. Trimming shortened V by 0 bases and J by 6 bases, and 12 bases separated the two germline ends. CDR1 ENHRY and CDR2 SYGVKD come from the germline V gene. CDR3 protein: CAISESGGGAEQYF. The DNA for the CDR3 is TGTGCCATCAGTGAGTCGGGGGGGGGGGCCGAGCAGTACTTC.

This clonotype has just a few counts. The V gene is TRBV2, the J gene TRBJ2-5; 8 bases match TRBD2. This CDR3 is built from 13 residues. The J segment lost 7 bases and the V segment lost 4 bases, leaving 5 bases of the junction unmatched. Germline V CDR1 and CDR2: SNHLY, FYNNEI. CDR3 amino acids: CASSVGLEGTQYF. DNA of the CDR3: TGTGCCAGCAGTGTGGGACTAGAGGGGACCCAGTACTTC.

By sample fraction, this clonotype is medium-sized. The CDR3 sequence is CSVRWGGRYEQYF. DNA for the CDR3: TGCAGCGTTCGGTGGGGGGGACGTTACGAGCAGTACTTC. The chain recombines TRBV29-1 with TRBJ2-7; 7 bases are a match to TRBD2. This CDR3 comprises 13 residues. The V segment lost 5 bases and the J segment 4 bases; nucleotides outside the gene matches: 8. Germline CDR1 reads SQVTM; CDR2 reads ANQGSEA.

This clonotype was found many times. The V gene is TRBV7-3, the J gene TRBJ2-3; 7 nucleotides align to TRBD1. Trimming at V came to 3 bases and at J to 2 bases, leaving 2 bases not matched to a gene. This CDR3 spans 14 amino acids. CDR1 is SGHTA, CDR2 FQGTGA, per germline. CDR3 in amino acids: CASSFGQATDTQYF. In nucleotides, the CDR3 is TGTGCCAGCAGCTTCGGACAGGCCACAGATACGCAGTATTTT. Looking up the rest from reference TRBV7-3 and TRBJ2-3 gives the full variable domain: GAGVSQTPSNKVTEKGKYVELRCDPISGHTALYWYRQSLGQGPEFLIYFQGTGAADDSGLPNDRFFAVRPEGSVSTLKIQRTERGDSAVYLCASSFGQATDTQYFGPGTRLTVL.

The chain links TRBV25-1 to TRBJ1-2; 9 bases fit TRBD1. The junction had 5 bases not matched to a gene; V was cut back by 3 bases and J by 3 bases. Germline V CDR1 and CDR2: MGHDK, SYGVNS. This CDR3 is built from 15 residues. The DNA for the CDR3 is TGTGCCAGCAGTGACCCATGGACAGGGGACTATGGCTACACCTTC. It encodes CASSDPWTGDYGYTF.

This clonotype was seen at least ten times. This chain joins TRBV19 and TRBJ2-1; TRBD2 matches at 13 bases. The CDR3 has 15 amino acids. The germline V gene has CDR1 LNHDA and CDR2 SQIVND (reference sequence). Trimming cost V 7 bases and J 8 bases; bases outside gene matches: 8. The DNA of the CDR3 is TGTGCCAGTACCACGGGACTAGCGGGGCCGGATGAGCAGTTCTTC. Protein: CASTTGLAGPDEQFF.

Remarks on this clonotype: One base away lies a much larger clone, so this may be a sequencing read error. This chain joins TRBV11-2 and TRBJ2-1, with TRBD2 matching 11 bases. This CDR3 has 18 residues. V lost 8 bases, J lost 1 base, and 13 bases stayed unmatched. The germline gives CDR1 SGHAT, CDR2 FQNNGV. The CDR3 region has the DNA TGTGCCAGCGGCAGGGGGACTAGCGGCATTAAATCCTACAATGAGCAGTTCTTC. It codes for CASGRGTSGIKSYNEQFF.